Shown below are 26 T cell receptor beta chains from a single sample sequenced in a study of response to subunit inactivated influenza vaccine. MiXCR, run by TCRdb on the RT-PCR reads, gives a single entry per CDR3 protein. The table lists hundreds of thousands of distinct CDR3 sequences, 9.5% to 13% of them singletons. The material was PBMCs from blood, obtained about 40 days after vaccination. The receptors were gathered from a middle-aged man who received an inactivated influenza vaccine.

This clonotype was recorded many times. J is TRBJ1-2 and V is TRBV20-1; D remains ambiguous. This CDR3 has 14 amino acids. Trimming shortened V by 3 bases and J by 2 bases, and 13 bases separated the two germline ends. Germline CDR1 DFQATT, CDR2 SNEGSKA (reference sequence). The CDR3 sequence is CSASEGSSNYGYTF. CDR3 nucleotide sequence: TGCAGTGCTAGCGAGGGCAGTTCCAACTATGGCTACACCTTC.

The genes are TRBV7-6 and TRBJ2-7; 11 bases map to TRBD1. CDR3 size: 15 residues. Looked up from germline, CDR1 is SGHVS and CDR2 is FNYEAQ. V lost 4 bases and J lost 2; bases outside the gene matches: 4. CDR3 nucleotides: TGTGCCAGCAGCTCCGGGACAGGGGGAACCTACGAGCAGTACTTC. Its protein is CASSSGTGGTYEQYF.

This clonotype was seen just once. This sequence may be a read error, since a much larger clone differs from it by one base. V is TRBV6-2 or TRBV6-3 and J is TRBJ2-1, with D uncertain. Germline V CDR1 and CDR2: MNHEY, SVGEGT. The CDR3 spans 12 residues. V lost 0 bases to trimming and J lost 6 bases, with 3 bases between them. DNA of the CDR3: TGTGCCAGCAGTTACTCGGTCAATGAGCAGTTCTTC. Its protein is CASSYSVNEQFF.

As concerns this clonotype: An end of the junction differs from the germline gene, which may be a read error. V is TRBV7-7 and J is TRBJ2-5; D ambiguous. CDR1 and CDR2 from the germline V gene are SSHAT and FNYEAQ (reference sequence). This CDR3 region has 16 residues. The CDR3 loop reads CASSLGRALQKETQYF. CDR3 DNA: TGTGCTAGCAGCTTAGGCCGGGCCCTCCAGAAGGAGACCCAGTACTTC.

This clonotype was seen ten or more times. This chain connects TRBV9 to TRBJ2-5; 7 bases match TRBD2. V was clipped by 4 bases and J by 3 bases; unmatched bases: 9. The CDR3 is 15 amino acids. Germline CDR1 is SGDLS and CDR2 is YYNGEE. DNA for the CDR3: TGTGCCAGCAGCCCAACCTGGGGAGGGGAAGAGACCCAGTACTTC. Residues: CASSPTWGGEETQYF.

There are a few counts of this clonotype. The V call is TRBV6-4, the J call TRBJ2-7; the D gene is possibly TRBD1 (6 bases). This CDR3 has 13 amino acids. Trimming cost V 7 bases and J 3 bases, with 13 bases left between them. Looked up from germline, CDR1 is MRHNA and CDR2 is SNTAGT. The CDR3 is CASIYGRGYEQYF. The CDR3 bases are TGTGCCAGCATCTATGGCAGGGGCTACGAGCAGTACTTC.

This clonotype was counted only a few times. The chain uses TRBV7-2 and TRBJ1-1; TRBD1 agrees at 11 bases. The V gene's germline CDR1 is SGHTA and CDR2 FQGNSA. CDR3 size: 13 residues. With V trimmed by 4 bases and J by 10 bases, 5 bases remained unmatched. The CDR3, as DNA: TGTGCCAGCAGCTCCGGACAGGGGGCTATAGCTTTCTTT. This translates into CASSSGQGAIAFF.

The chain recombines TRBV27 with TRBJ2-5, with D tentatively TRBD2 (5 bases). There are 12 residues in the CDR3. The germline gives CDR1 MNHEY, CDR2 SMNVEV (reference sequence). Trimming left V 6 bases short and J 5 bases short, with 10 bases between. This CDR3 reads CASRGVSETQYF. Here the CDR3 DNA reads TGTGCCAGCAGGGGAGTTAGCGAGACCCAGTACTTC.

This clonotype has just a few counts. The chain couples TRBV10-3 to TRBJ2-1; 14 nucleotides align to TRBD2. The CDR3 loop spans 15 amino acids. The germline V gene encodes CDR1 ENHRY and CDR2 SYGVKD. The V segment lost 2 bases and the J segment 9 bases; nucleotides outside the gene matches: 3. The CDR3 here is CAISEGLAGGGEQFF. DNA for the CDR3: TGTGCCATCAGTGAGGGACTAGCGGGGGGCGGTGAGCAGTTCTTC.

J is TRBJ2-2 and V is TRBV5-6, with D unclear. Germline-derived CDR1 and CDR2 are SGHDT and YYEEEE. V dropped 4 bases and J dropped 6 bases, with 7 bases sitting between them. This CDR3 has 12 amino acids. The CDR3 reads CASSIGAGELFF. As DNA, the CDR3 is TGTGCCAGCAGCATTGGGGCCGGGGAGCTGTTTTTT.

The chain carries TRBV7-2 and TRBJ2-1; the D is unclear. The CDR3 is 17 amino acids. V lost 2 bases to trimming and J lost 0 bases, with 14 bases between them. Germline V gene sequence: CDR1 SGHTA, CDR2 FQGNSA. The CDR3 DNA sequence: TGTGCCAGCAGCTTACCCTACCGCGGTAGCTCCTACAATGAGCAGTTCTTC. It yields the protein CASSLPYRGSSYNEQFF.

This clonotype was detected only a few times. The V and J genes are TRBV7-9 and TRBJ2-1, with TRBD2 identical over 7 bases. CDR1 and CDR2 (germline): SEHNR, FQNEAQ (reference sequence). J lost 4 bases, V lost 8 bases, and 2 bases had no gene match. The CDR3 loop spans 12 amino acids. The DNA for the CDR3 is TGTGCCAGCGGGAGGGCATACAATGAGCAGTTCTTC. It encodes CASGRAYNEQFF.

The V and J genes are TRBV12-3 or TRBV12-4 and TRBJ1-2; 8 bases map to TRBD1. The CDR3 has 15 residues. Trimming took 6 bases from V and 4 from J; bases not matched to a gene: 10. This CDR3 is CASSPPPTGGYGYTF. The DNA for the CDR3 is TGTGCCAGCAGCCCTCCTCCCACAGGGGGCTATGGCTACACCTTC.

This clonotype has at least ten counts. J is TRBJ1-4 and V is TRBV5-1; 7 nucleotides match TRBD1. Trimming at V came to 1 base and at J to 0 bases, leaving 0 bases not matched to a gene. Germline CDR1 reads SGHRS; CDR2 reads YFSETQ. CDR3 size: 15 residues. The CDR3 DNA reads TGCGCCAGCAGCTTGCAGGGGGCAACTAATGAAAAACTGTTTTTT. Protein: CASSLQGATNEKLFF.

This clonotype was recorded many times. The chain carries TRBV20-1 and TRBJ2-1, with D uncertain. The length of the CDR3 is 13 residues. Per germline, CDR1 DFQATT and CDR2 SNEGSKA (reference sequence). Deletions cut 2 bases from V and 4 bases from J, with 9 bases between. The CDR3 bases are TGCAGTGCTAGAATGACCACATACAATGAGCAGTTCTTC. It codes for CSARMTTYNEQFF.

This chain joins TRBV5-1 and TRBJ1-4, with no clear D. There are 14 residues in the CDR3. Germline V gene sequence: CDR1 SGHRS, CDR2 YFSETQ. The V end lost 4 bases, the J end lost 6 bases, and 13 bases lay between the germline ends. The CDR3 protein is CASSPLPGDEKLFF. The CDR3 nucleotides are TGCGCCAGCAGCCCCCTTCCGGGAGATGAAAAACTGTTTTTT.

The gene calls are TRBV11-2 and TRBJ2-4, with 14 bases fitting TRBD2. Germline CDR1 and CDR2: SGHAT and FQNNGV. The CDR3 spans 19 residues. The junction had 12 bases not matched to a gene; V was cut back by 5 bases and J by 3 bases. Written as DNA, the CDR3 is TGTGCCAGCAGCCCAGGACTAGCGGGAGGCCTAGGGGGCAAAAACATTCAGTACTTC. Its translation: CASSPGLAGGLGGKNIQYF.

This clonotype turned up a few times. The rearrangement joins TRBV7-8 to TRBJ1-5; D ambiguous. V dropped 2 bases and J dropped 5 bases, with 7 bases sitting between them. The germline V gene encodes CDR1 SGHVS and CDR2 FQNEAQ. This CDR3 contains 13 residues. The CDR3 loop is CASSLNRYQPQHF. In nucleotides, the CDR3 is TGTGCCAGCAGCTTAAATCGGTATCAGCCCCAGCATTTT.

This clonotype was counted at least ten times. The CDR3 nucleotides are TGCAGTGCCACTGGGACAGGGGATCAGCCCCAGCATTTT. Its protein is CSATGTGDQPQHF. The V call is TRBV20-1, the J call TRBJ1-5; TRBD1 matches at 10 bases. There are 13 residues in the CDR3. Germline V CDR1 and CDR2: DFQATT, SNEGSKA (reference sequence). V lost 6 bases and J lost 5; bases outside the gene matches: 4.

This clonotype was counted at least ten times. The chain employs TRBV24-1 and TRBJ2-5; D is unresolved. Trimming left V 4 bases short and J 4 bases short, with 3 bases between. The germline V gene has CDR1 KGHDR and CDR2 SFDVKD. The CDR3 contains 11 residues. The CDR3, as DNA: TGTGCCACCAGTGACCGAGAGACCCAGTACTTC. It codes for CATSDRETQYF.

This clonotype was seen at least ten times. The chain links TRBV28 to TRBJ2-1; 14 bases align to TRBD2. From germline, CDR1 is MDHEN and CDR2 SYDVKM. The CDR3 covers 16 residues. Trimming at V came to 6 bases and at J to 10 bases, leaving 11 bases not matched to a gene. This chain's CDR3 is CASSSPGLAGVWEQFF. In nucleotides, the CDR3 is TGTGCCAGCAGCTCACCGGGACTAGCGGGAGTCTGGGAGCAGTTCTTC.

This clonotype was seen more than once but under ten times. This rearrangement joins TRBV4-3 to TRBJ2-1; D may be TRBD1 or TRBD2 (5 bases each). Trimming removed 1 base at V and 4 bases at J, with 11 bases between. Per germline, CDR1 LGHNA and CDR2 YSLEER. The CDR3 totals 15 residues. The chain's CDR3 is CASSQALGEYNEQFF. The CDR3 nucleotides are TGCGCCAGCAGCCAAGCTTTGGGGGAATACAATGAGCAGTTCTTC.

This chain uses TRBV7-6 with TRBJ1-1; 7 nucleotides agree with TRBD1. Germline CDR1 SGHVS, CDR2 FNYEAQ. The CDR3 is 14 amino acids. After removal of 5 bases from V and 4 bases from J, the junction contained 7 bases not matched to a gene. The CDR3 loop is CASSQSPGGTEAFF. The DNA for the CDR3 is TGTGCCAGCAGCCAGAGTCCAGGGGGCACTGAAGCTTTCTTT.

The count of this clonotype is one. The genes are TRBV10-3 and TRBJ2-7; 10 bases fit TRBD2. This CDR3 is built from 16 residues. Germline V gene sequence: CDR1 ENHRY, CDR2 SYGVKD. V dropped 4 bases and J dropped 1; count of bases not matched to a gene: 7. CDR3 sequence: CAISVSLGLASYEQYF. CDR3 in DNA: TGTGCCATCAGTGTTTCCTTGGGACTAGCGTCCTACGAGCAGTACTTC.

J is TRBJ2-2 and V is TRBV20-1; TRBD2 matches 11 bases. CDR1 and CDR2 from the germline V gene are DFQATT and SNEGSKA (reference sequence). The CDR3 extends over 15 amino acids. Unmatched junction bases numbered 8, after V lost 2 bases and J lost 9 bases. This CDR3 is CSARRVAGGSWELFF. CDR3 bases: TGCAGTGCTAGACGGGTAGCGGGGGGGTCGTGGGAGCTGTTTTTT.

This chain joins TRBV29-1 and TRBJ1-4; tentatively, D is TRBD1 (6 bases). Germline V gives CDR1 SQVTM, CDR2 ANQGSEA. This CDR3 spans 12 amino acids. The ends were cut back, 6 bases at V and 3 bases at J, with 8 bases in the middle. The CDR3 sequence: CSVRGANEKLFF. In DNA form, the CDR3 reads TGCAGCGTGAGGGGGGCTAATGAAAAACTGTTTTTT.